This T cell receptor (beta chain) was recorded in a study of beta chain features in type 1 diabetes. Per germline, CDR1 LNHDA and CDR2 SQIVND (reference sequence). Germline trimming cut 3 bases from V and 8 bases from J; bases unmatched to any gene: 8. The CDR3 loop spans 14 amino acids. This clone was counted between two and nine times. cDNA synthesis used the whole RNA isolate, giving expressed TCRB sequences. Assay: immunoSEQ multiplex PCR; the TCRdb copy retains only in-frame clones and omits some. The table records about 900,000 clones, roughly 17% of them present only once. The V call is TRBV19, the J call TRBJ1-2; TRBD1 matches 8 bases. The receptor's source is a woman in her late teens or twenties in good health. Sequencing was performed on naive CD4+ T cells from blood. The CDR3 protein is CASSIFWTGSGYTF. The CDR3 nucleotides read TGTGCCAGTAGTATTTTTTGGACAGGGAGCGGCTACACCTTC.